This T cell receptor beta chain comes out of a study of PD-1 blockade in classical Hodgkin lymphoma. Findings and limits, study-wide: The authors have not defined what causes the repertoire differences, possibly disease activity or prior therapy. Patients newly diagnosed and complete responders had comparable baseline diversity. As was reported, newly diagnosed patients showed lower baseline TCR diversity than healthy donors did.

The assay was immunoSEQ multiplex PCR, and TCRdb's table has in-frame clones only and misses some. The profile covers about 100,000 clones, with around 89% appearing a single time and 6.6% taken by the ten largest. The V gene lost 5 bases and the J gene lost 0 bases, with 17 bases spanning the gap. CDR3 length: 18 amino acids. Germline CDR1 and CDR2: SGHTA and FQGNSA. A remark on this clone: The antigen is unknown.

Relapses following autologous stem cell transplantation were seen in all patients, with brentuximab vedotin exposure varying. The best responses consisted of complete response, partial response or progressive disease. This clonotype was obtained from a human donor with classical Hodgkin lymphoma. Sequencing used peripheral blood mononuclear cells (PBMCs), obtained before the second cycle of nivolumab. The V gene is TRBV7-2, the J gene TRBJ2-6, with D possibly being TRBD1 (5 bases). This CDR3 reads CASSTGHHSPSGANVLTF. DNA of the CDR3: TGTGCCAGCAGCACTGGACACCATTCCCCCTCTGGGGCCAACGTCCTGACTTTC.